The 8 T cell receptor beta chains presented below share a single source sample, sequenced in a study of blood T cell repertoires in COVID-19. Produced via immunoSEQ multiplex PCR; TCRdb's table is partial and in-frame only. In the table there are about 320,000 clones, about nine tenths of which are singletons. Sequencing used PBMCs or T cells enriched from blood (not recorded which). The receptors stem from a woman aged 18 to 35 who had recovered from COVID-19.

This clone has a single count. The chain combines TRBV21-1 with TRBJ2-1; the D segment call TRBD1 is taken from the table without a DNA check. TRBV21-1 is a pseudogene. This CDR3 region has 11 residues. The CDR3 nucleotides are TGTGCCAGCAGCAAGTACACTGAGCAGTTCTTC. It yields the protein CASSKYTEQFF.

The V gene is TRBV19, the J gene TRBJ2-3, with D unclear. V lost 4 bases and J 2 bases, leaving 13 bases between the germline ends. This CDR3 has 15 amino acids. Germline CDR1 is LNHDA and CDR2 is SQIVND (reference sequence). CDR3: CASSSGSGNTDTQYF. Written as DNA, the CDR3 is TGTGCCAGTAGTAGTGGCTCAGGCAACACAGATACGCAGTATTTT. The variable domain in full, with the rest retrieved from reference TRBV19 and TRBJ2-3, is DGGITQSPKYLFRKEGQNVTLSCEQNLNHDAMYWYRQDPGQGLRLIYYSQIVNDFQKGDIAEGYSVSREKKESFPLTVTSAQKNPTAFYLCASSSGSGNTDTQYFGPGTRLTVL.

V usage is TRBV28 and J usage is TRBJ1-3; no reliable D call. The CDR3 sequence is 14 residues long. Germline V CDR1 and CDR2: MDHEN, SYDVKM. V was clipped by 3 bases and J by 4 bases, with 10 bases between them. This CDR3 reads CASSLWQSGNTIYF. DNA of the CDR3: TGTGCCAGCAGTTTGTGGCAATCAGGAAACACCATATATTTT.

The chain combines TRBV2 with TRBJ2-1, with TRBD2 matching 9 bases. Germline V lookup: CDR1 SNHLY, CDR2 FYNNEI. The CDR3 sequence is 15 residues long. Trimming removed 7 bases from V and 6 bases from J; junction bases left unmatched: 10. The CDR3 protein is CASNPTSGRTNEQFF. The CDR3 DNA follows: TGTGCCAGCAACCCGACTAGCGGTCGAACCAATGAGCAGTTCTTC. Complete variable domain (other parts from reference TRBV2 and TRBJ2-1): EPEVTQTPSHQVTQMGQEVILRCVPISNHLYFYWYRQILGQKVEFLVSFYNNEISEKSEIFDDQFSVERPDGSNFTLKIRSTKLEDSAMYFCASNPTSGRTNEQFFGPGTRLTVL.

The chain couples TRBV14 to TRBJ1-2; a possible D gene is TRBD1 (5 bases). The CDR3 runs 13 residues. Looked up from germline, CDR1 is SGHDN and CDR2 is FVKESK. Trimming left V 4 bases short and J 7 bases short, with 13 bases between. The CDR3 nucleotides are TGTGCCAGCAGCCCGGGACTACTATCTGGCTACACCTTC. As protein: CASSPGLLSGYTF.

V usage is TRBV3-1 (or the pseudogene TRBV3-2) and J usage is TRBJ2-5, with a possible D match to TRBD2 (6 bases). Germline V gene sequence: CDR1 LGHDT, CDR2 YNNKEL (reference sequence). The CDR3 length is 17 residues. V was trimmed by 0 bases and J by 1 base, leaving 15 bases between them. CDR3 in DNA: TGTGCCAGCAGCCAAGAAGGGCGGGGCCACCTCCAAGAGACCCAGTACTTC. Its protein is CASSQEGRGHLQETQYF.

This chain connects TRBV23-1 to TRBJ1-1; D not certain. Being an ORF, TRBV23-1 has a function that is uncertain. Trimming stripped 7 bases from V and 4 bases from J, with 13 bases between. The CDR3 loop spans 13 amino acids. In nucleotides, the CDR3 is TGCGCCAGCATTGGATTCCTAGGCACTGAAGCTTTCTTT. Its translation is CASIGFLGTEAFF.

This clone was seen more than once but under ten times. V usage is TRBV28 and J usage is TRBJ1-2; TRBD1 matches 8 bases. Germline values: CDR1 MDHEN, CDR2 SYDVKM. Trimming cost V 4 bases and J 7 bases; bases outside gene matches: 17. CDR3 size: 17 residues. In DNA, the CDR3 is TGTGCCAGCAGTTCCATACAACAGTTTCAGGGGGCGTTTGGCTACACCTTC. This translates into CASSSIQQFQGAFGYTF.